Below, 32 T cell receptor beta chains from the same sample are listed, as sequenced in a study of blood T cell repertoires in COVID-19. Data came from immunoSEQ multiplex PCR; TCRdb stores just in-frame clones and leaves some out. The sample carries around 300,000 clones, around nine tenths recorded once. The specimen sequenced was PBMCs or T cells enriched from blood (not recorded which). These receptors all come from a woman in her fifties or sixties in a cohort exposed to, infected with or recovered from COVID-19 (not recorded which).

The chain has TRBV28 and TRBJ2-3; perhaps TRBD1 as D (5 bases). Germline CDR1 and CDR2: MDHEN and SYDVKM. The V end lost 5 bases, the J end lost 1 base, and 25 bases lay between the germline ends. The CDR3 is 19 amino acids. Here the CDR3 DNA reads TGTGCCAGCAGTCCCAAGACAGCTAAGTCTTTCCTTGGCACAGATACGCAGTATTTT. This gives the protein CASSPKTAKSFLGTDTQYF. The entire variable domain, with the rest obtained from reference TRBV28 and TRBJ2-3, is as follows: DVKVTQSSRYLVKRTGEKVFLECVQDMDHENMFWYRQDPGLGLRLIYFSYDVKMKEKGDIPEGYSVSREKKERFSLILESASTNQTSMYLCASSPKTAKSFLGTDTQYFGPGTRLTVL.

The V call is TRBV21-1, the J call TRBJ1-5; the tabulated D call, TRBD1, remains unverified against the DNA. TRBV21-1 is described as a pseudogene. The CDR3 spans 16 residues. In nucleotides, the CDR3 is TGTGCCAGCAGCTTTCGGACAGGGTTGGTCAATCAGCCCCAGCATTTT. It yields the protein CASSFRTGLVNQPQHF.

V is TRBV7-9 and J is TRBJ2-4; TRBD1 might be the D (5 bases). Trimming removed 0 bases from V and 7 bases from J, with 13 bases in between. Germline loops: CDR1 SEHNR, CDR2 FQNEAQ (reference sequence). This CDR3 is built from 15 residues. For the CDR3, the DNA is TGTGCCAGCAGCTTAGCCGTAGGGGTTAGGAACATTCAGTACTTC. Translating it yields CASSLAVGVRNIQYF.

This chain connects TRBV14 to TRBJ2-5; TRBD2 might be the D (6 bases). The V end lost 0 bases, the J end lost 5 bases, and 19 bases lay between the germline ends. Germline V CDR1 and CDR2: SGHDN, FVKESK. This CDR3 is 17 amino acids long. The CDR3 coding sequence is TGTGCCAGCAGCCAAGACCGCGGGGTTAAAGGGTCGGAGACCCAGTACTTC. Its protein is CASSQDRGVKGSETQYF.

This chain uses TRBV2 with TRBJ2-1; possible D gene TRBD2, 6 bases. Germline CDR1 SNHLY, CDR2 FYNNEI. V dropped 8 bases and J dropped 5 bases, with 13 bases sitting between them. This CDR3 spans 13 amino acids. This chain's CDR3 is CASSGGMNNEQFF. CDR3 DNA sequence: TGTGCCAGCTCGGGCGGGATGAACAATGAGCAGTTCTTC.

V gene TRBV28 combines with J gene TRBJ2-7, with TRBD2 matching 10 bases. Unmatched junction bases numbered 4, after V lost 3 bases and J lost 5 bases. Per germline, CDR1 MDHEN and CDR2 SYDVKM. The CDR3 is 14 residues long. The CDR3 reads CASSLSSGSNEQYF. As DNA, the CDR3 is TGTGCCAGCAGTTTGTCTAGCGGGAGTAACGAGCAGTACTTC. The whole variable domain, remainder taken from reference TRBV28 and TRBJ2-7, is DVKVTQSSRYLVKRTGEKVFLECVQDMDHENMFWYRQDPGLGLRLIYFSYDVKMKEKGDIPEGYSVSREKKERFSLILESASTNQTSMYLCASSLSSGSNEQYFGPGTRLTVT.

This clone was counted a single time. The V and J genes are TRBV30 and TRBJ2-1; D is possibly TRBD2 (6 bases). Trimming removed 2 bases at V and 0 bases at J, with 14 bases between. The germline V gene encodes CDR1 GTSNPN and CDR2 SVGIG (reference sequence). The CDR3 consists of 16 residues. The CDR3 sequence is CAWSLGRLSSYNEQFF. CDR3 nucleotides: TGTGCCTGGAGTCTCGGGAGACTGAGCTCCTACAATGAGCAGTTCTTC.

CDR3 DNA sequence: TGTGCCAGCAGTTACTCGAAAGGGGCAGACTATGGCTACACCTTC. Encoded protein: CASSYSKGADYGYTF. V is TRBV6-5 and J is TRBJ1-2, with D maybe TRBD1 (5 bases). The length of the CDR3 is 15 residues. V lost 0 bases and J lost 3, with 11 bases in between. The germline V gene has CDR1 MNHEY and CDR2 SVGAGI.

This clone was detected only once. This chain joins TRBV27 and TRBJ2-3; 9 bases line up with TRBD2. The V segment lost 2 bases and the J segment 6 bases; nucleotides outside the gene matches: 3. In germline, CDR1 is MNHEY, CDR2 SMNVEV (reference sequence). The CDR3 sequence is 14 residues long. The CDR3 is CASSLGLATDTQYF. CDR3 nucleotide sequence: TGTGCCAGCAGTTTAGGACTAGCGACGGATACGCAGTATTTT.

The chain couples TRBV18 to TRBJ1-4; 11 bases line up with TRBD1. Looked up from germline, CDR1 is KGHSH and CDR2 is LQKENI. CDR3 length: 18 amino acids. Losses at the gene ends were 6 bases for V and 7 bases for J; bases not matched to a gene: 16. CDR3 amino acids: CASSTPAIRTGGGEKLFF. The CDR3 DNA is TGTGCCAGCTCCACGCCAGCGATCCGGACAGGGGGCGGTGAAAAACTGTTTTTT. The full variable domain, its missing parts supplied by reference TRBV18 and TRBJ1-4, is NAGVMQNPRHLVRRRGQEARLRCSPMKGHSHVYWYRQLPEEGLKFMVYLQKENIIDESGMPKERFSAEFPKEGPSILRIQQVVRGDSAAYFCASSTPAIRTGGGEKLFFGSGTQLSVL.

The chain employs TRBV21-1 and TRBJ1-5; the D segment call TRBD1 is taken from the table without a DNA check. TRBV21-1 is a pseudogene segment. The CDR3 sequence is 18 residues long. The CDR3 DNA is TGTGCCAGCAGCAAACCGGGACAGGGGGCGGAAAGCAATCAGCCCCAGCATTTT. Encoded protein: CASSKPGQGAESNQPQHF.

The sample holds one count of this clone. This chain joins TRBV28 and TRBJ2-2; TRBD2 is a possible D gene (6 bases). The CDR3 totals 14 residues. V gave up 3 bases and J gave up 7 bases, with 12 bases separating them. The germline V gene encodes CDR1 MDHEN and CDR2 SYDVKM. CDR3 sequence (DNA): TGTGCCAGCAGTTTGGCGGCGCGGGGCGGGGAGCTGTTTTTT. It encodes CASSLAARGGELFF.

The CDR3 DNA reads as TGTGCCAGCAGCGCGCCCTTTCTCAGCACAGATACGCAGTATTTT. This gives the protein CASSAPFLSTDTQYF. This sequence joins TRBV5-4 and TRBJ2-3; D uncertain. Germline V gene data show CDR1 as SGHNT and CDR2 as YYREEE (reference sequence). This CDR3 is 15 amino acids long. V lost 4 bases and J lost 0, with 12 bases in between.

The CDR3 spells CASSQTGPGGNQPQHF. The CDR3 DNA reads TGTGCCAGCAGCCAGACAGGGCCCGGGGGCAATCAGCCCCAGCATTTT. The rearrangement uses TRBV28 and TRBJ1-5; 7 nucleotides align to TRBD1. V shed 6 bases and J 2 bases; nucleotides not matched to a gene: 10. The CDR3 has 16 residues. CDR1 and CDR2 from the germline V gene are MDHEN and SYDVKM.

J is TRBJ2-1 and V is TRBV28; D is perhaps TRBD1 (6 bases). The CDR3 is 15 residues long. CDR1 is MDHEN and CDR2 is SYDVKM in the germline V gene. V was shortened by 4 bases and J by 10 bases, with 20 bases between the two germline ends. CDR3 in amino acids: CASSSSGDGRTEQFF. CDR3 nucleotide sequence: TGTGCCAGCAGTTCTTCAGGGGATGGACGGACCGAGCAGTTCTTC.

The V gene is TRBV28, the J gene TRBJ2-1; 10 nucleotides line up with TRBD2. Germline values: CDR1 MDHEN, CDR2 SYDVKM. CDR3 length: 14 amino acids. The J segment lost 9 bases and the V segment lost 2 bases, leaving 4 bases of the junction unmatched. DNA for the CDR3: TGTGCCAGCAGTTTACTAGCGGGAGAATTTGAGCAGTTCTTC. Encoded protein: CASSLLAGEFEQFF.

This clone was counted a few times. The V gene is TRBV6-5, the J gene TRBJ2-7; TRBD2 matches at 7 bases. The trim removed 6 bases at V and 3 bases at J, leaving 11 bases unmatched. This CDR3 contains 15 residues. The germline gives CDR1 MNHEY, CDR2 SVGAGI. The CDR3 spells CASSPGGGEIYEQYF. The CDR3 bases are TGTGCCAGCAGCCCCGGGGGAGGGGAGATCTACGAGCAGTACTTC.

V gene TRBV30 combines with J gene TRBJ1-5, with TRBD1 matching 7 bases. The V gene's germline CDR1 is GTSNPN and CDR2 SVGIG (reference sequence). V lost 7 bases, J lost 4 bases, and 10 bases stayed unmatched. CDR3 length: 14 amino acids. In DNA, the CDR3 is TGTGCCTCAATCGCAAAGGGGGCGAATCAGCCCCAGCATTTT. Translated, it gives CASIAKGANQPQHF.

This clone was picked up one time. For the CDR3, the DNA is TGTGCCACCGCCTTTGTAGCGGGAGGGTCCCATGAGCAGTTCTTC. Its protein product is CATAFVAGGSHEQFF. The J gene is TRBJ2-1, the V gene TRBV19, with 11 bases that match TRBD2. The CDR3 has 15 residues. Per the germline V gene, CDR1 is LNHDA and CDR2 is SQIVND (reference sequence). J gave up 8 bases and V 10 bases, and 13 bases lay outside the gene matches.

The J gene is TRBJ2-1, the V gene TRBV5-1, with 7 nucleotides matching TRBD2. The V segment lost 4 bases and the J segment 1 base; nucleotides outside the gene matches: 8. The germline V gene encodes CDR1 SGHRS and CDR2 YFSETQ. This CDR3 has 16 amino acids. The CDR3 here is CASSPPGGGSYNEQFF. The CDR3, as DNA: TGCGCCAGCAGCCCCCCCGGGGGAGGGTCCTACAATGAGCAGTTCTTC.

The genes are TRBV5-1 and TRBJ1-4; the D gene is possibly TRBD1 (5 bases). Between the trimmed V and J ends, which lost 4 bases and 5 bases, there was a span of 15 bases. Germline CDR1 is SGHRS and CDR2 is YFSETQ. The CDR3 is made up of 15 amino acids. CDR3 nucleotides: TGCGCCAGCAGCGGGGGGGACCCCTCGAATGAAAAACTGTTTTTT. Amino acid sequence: CASSGGDPSNEKLFF.

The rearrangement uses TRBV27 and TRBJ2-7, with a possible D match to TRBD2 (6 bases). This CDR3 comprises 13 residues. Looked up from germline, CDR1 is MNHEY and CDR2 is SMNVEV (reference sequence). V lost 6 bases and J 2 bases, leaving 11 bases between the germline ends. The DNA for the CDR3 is TGTGCCAGCAGGCGGGACGGACCCTACGAGCAGTACTTC. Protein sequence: CASRRDGPYEQYF.

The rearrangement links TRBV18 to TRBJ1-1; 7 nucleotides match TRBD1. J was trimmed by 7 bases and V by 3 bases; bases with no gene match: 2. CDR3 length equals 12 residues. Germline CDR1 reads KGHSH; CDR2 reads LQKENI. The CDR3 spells CASSPRQGEAFF. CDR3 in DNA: TGTGCCAGCTCACCCAGACAGGGTGAAGCTTTCTTT.

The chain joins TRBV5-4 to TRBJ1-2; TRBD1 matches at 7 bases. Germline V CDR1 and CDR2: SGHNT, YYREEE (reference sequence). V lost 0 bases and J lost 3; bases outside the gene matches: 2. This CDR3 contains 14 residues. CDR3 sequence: CASSLGRGDYGYTF. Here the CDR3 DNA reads TGTGCCAGCAGCTTGGGCAGGGGGGACTATGGCTACACCTTC.

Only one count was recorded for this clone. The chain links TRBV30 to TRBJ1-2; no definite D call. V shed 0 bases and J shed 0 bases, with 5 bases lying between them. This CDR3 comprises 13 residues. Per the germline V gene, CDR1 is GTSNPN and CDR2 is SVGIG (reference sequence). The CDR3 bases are TGTGCCTGGAGTGTTTTAACTAACTATGGCTACACCTTC. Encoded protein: CAWSVLTNYGYTF. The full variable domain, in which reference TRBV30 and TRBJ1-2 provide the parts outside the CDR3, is SQTIHQWPATLVQPVGSPLSLECTVEGTSNPNLYWYRQAAGRGLQLLFYSVGIGQISSEVPQNLSASRPQDRQFILSSKKLLLSDSGFYLCAWSVLTNYGYTFGSGTRLTVV.

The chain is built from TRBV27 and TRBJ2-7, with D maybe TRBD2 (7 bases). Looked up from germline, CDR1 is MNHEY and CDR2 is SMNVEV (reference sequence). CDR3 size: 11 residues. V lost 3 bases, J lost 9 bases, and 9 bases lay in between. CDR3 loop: CASSFGGRQYF. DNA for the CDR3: TGTGCCAGCAGTTTCGGGGGGCGGCAGTACTTC.

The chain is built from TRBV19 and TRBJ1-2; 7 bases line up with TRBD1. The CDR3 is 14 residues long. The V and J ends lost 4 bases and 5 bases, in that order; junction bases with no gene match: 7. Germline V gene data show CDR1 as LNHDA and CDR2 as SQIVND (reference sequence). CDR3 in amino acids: CASSTGTEFYGYTF. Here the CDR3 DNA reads TGTGCCAGTAGTACCGGGACAGAATTTTATGGCTACACCTTC.

The CDR3 sequence is CASSHRTGWGTEAFF. For the CDR3, the DNA is TGTGCCAGTAGCCACCGCACAGGGTGGGGGACTGAAGCTTTCTTT. The genes are TRBV19 and TRBJ1-1; TRBD1 might be the D (6 bases). Trimming took off 6 bases at V and 5 bases at J, with 19 bases between the two ends. Per germline, CDR1 LNHDA and CDR2 SQIVND (reference sequence). The CDR3 is 15 amino acids.

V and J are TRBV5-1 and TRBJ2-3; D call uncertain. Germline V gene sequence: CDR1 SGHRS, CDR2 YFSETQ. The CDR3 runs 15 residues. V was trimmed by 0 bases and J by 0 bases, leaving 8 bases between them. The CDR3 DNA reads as TGCGCCAGCAGCTTGGTGGGCAGGAGCACAGATACGCAGTATTTT. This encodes CASSLVGRSTDTQYF.

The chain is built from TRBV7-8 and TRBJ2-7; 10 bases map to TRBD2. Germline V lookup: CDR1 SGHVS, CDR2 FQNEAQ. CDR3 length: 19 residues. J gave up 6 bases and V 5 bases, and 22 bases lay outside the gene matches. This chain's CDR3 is CASSPRIASGREAAAEQYF. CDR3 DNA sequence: TGTGCCAGCAGCCCACGGATAGCTAGCGGGAGAGAGGCCGCGGCCGAGCAGTACTTC.

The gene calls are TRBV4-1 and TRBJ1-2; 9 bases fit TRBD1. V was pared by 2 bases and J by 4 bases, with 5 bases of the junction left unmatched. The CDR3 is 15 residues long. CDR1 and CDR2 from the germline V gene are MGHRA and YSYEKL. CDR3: CASSQRDRVSYGYTF. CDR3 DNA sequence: TGCGCCAGCAGCCAAAGGGACAGGGTCAGCTATGGCTACACCTTC.

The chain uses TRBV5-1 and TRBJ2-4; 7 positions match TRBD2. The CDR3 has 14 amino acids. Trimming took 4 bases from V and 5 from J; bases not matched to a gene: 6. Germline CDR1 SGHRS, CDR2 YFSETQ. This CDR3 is CASSHPGLQNIQYF. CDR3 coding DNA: TGCGCCAGCAGCCATCCGGGACTACAAAACATTCAGTACTTC.